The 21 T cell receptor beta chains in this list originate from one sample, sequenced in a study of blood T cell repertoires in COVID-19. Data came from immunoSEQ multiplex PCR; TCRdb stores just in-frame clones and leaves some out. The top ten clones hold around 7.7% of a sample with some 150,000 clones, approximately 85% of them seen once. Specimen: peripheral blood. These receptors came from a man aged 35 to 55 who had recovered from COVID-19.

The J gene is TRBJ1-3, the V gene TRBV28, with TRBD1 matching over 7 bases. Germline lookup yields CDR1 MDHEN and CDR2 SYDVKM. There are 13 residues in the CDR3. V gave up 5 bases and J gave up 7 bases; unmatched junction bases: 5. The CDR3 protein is CASSATQGNTIYF. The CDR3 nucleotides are TGTGCCAGCAGTGCAACACAGGGGAACACCATATATTTT.

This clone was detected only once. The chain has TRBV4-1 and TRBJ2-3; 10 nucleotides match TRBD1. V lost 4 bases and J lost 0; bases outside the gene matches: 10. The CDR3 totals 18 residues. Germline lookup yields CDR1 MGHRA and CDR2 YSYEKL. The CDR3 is CASSRSGTGDLSTDTQYF. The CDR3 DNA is TGCGCCAGCAGCCGCTCCGGGACAGGGGACCTTAGCACAGATACGCAGTATTTT.

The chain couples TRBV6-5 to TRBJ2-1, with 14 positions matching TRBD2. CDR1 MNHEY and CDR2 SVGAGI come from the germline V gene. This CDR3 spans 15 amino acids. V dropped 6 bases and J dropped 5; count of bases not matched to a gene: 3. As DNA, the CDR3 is TGTGCCAGCAGCTGGACTAGCGGGGGGAACAATGAGCAGTTCTTC. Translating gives CASSWTSGGNNEQFF.

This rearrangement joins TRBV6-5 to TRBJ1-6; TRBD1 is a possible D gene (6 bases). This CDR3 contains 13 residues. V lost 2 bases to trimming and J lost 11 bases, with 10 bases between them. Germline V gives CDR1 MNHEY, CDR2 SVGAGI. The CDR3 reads CASSYRQGPPLHF. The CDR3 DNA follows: TGTGCCAGCAGTTACCGTCAGGGGCCACCCCTCCACTTT.

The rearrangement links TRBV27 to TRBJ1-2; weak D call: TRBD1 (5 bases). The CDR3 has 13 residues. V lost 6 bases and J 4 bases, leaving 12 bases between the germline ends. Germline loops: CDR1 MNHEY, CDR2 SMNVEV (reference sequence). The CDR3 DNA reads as TGTGCCAGCAGATTTTCCCAGGGCTATGGCTACACCTTC. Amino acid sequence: CASRFSQGYGYTF.

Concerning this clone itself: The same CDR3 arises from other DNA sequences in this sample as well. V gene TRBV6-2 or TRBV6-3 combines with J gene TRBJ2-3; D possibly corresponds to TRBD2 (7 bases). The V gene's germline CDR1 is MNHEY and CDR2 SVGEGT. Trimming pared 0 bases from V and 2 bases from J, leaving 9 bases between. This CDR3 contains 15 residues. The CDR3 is CASSYSAGATDTQYF. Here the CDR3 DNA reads TGTGCCAGCAGTTACTCGGCGGGGGCCACAGATACGCAGTATTTT.

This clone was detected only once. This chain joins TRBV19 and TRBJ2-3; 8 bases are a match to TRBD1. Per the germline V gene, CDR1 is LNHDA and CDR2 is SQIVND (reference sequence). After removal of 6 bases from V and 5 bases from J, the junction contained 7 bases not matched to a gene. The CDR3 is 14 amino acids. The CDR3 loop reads CASRPRGQEDTQYF. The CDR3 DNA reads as TGTGCCAGTAGGCCCAGGGGGCAGGAAGATACGCAGTATTTT.

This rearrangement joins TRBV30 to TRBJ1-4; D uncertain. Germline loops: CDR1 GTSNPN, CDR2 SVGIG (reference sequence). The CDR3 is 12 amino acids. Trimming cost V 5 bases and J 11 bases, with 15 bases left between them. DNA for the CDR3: TGTGCCTGGCTCCGGGGTCGAGGGAAACTGTTTTTT. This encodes CAWLRGRGKLFF.

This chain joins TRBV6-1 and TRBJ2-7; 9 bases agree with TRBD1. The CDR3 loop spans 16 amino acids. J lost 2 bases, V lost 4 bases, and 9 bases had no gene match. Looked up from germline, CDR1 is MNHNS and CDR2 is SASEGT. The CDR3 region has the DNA TGTGCCAGCAGTGCCCCCCCGGGACAGGGACCCTACGAGCAGTACTTC. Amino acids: CASSAPPGQGPYEQYF.

CDR3 sequence (DNA): TGTGCCAGCAGTTTTGAAGGGACTTCTAATGAAAAACTGTTTTTT. This encodes CASSFEGTSNEKLFF. The rearrangement joins TRBV6-5 to TRBJ1-4; weak D call: TRBD1 (5 bases). CDR1 and CDR2 from the germline V gene are MNHEY and SVGAGI. CDR3 size: 15 residues. Trimming pared 4 bases from V and 3 bases from J, leaving 12 bases between.

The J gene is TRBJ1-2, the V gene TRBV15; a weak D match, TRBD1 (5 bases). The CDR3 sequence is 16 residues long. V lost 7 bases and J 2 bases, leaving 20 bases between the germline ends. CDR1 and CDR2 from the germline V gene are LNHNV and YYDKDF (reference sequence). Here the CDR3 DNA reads TGTGCCACCAAAGGGACTGGGAGTCAAGGGAACTATGGCTACACCTTC. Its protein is CATKGTGSQGNYGYTF. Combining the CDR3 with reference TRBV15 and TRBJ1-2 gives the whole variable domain DAMVIQNPRYQVTQFGKPVTLSCSQTLNHNVMYWYQQKSSQAPKLLFHYYDKDFNNEADTPDNFQSRRPNTSFCFLDIRSPGLGDTAMYLCATKGTGSQGNYGYTFGSGTRLTVV.

CDR3 bases: TGTGCCAGCAGGGCTAGCGGGGGTTCAGATACGCAGTATTTT. This encodes CASRASGGSDTQYF. The chain has TRBV2 and TRBJ2-3; TRBD2 agrees at 10 bases. With V trimmed by 6 bases and J by 4 bases, 4 bases remained unmatched. Germline loops: CDR1 SNHLY, CDR2 FYNNEI. The CDR3 is 14 residues long.

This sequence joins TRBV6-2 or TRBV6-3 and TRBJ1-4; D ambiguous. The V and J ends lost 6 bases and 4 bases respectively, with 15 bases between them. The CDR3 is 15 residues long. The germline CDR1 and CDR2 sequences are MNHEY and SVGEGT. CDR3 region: CASSTGPGGNEKLFF. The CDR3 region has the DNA TGTGCCAGCAGCACCGGGCCAGGAGGTAATGAAAAACTGTTTTTT.

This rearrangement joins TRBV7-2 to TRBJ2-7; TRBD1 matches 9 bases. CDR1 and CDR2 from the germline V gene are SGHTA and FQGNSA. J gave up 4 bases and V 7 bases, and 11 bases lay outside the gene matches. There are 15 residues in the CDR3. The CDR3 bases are TGTGCCAGCACCCCTAACGCACAGGGGGCTTACGAGCAGTACTTC. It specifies CASTPNAQGAYEQYF.

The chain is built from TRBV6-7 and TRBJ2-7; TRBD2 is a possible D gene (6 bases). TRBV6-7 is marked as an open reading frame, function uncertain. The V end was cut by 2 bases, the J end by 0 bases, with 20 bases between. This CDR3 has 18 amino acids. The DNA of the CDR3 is TGTGCCAGCAGTTACCCCAACAGGAGGGATAACCTCTCCTACGAGCAGTACTTC. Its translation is CASSYPNRRDNLSYEQYF.

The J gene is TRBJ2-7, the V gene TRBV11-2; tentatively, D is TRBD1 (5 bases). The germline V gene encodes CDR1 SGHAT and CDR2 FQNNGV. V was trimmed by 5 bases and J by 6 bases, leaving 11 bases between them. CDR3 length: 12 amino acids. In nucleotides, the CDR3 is TGTGCCAGCAGCCACAGGCTGTTCGAGCAGTACTTC. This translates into CASSHRLFEQYF.

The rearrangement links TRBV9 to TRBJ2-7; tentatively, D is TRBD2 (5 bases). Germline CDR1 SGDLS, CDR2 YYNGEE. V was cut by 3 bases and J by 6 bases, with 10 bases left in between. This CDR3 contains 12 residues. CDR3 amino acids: CASSAPGSEQYF. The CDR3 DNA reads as TGTGCCAGCAGCGCACCGGGGTCCGAGCAGTACTTC.

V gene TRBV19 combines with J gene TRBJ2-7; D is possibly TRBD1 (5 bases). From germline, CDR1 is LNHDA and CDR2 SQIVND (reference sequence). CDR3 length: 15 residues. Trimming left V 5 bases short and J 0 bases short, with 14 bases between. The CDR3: CASSGARTNSYEQYF. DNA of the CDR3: TGTGCCAGTAGTGGGGCTAGGACCAACTCCTACGAGCAGTACTTC.

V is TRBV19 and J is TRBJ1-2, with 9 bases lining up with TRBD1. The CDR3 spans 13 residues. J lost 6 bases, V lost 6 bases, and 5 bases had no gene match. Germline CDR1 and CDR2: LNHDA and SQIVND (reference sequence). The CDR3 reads CASSQQGAHGYTF. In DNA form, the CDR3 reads TGTGCCAGTAGCCAACAGGGGGCGCATGGCTACACCTTC.

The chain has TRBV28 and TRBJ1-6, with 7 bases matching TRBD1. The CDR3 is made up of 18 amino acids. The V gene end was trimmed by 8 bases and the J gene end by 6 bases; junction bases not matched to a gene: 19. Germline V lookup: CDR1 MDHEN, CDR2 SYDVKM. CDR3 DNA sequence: TGTGCCAGCGGATTACTGTACACTACAGGGGCGACTAATTCACCCCTCCACTTT. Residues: CASGLLYTTGATNSPLHF.

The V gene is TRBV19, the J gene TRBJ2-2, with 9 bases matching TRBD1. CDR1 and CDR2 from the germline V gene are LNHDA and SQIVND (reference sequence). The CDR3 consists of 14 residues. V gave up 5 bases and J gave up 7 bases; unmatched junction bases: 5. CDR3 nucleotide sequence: TGTGCCAGTAGTGCGGGACAGGGAGGCGGGGAGCTGTTTTTT. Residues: CASSAGQGGGELFF.